This T cell receptor beta chain appears in the sequencing data of a study of blood T cells in healthy people across ages. Overall study findings and caveats: There were more naive CD4+ cells and higher diversity in long-lived donors than in aged donors.

The CDR3 consists of 13 residues. Trimming cost V 4 bases and J 6 bases; bases outside gene matches: 6. Germline V lookup: CDR1 SEHNR, CDR2 FQNEAQ (reference sequence). A J-beta primer mix and a sample-barcoded 5' primer were used in a second PCR of roughly 6 to 11 cycles. A 12-random-nucleotide template-switch adaptor tagged each cDNA molecule. TCRdb re-called the 5' RACE reads through MiXCR, storing one row per CDR3 protein. The data hold 2 million or so distinct CDR3 sequences, with roughly 50% observed a single time. Caucasian, healthy and from Russia, the donors were aged between roughly 6 and 95. This clonotype was detected only a few times. Its target is unknown.

Specimen: blood. This chain connects TRBV7-9 to TRBJ2-7, with 7 bases lining up with TRBD1. The receptor comes from a woman in her thirties or forties in good health. The CDR3 sequence: CASSSDRMSEQYF. The CDR3 bases are TGTGCCAGCAGCTCGGACAGGATGAGCGAGCAGTACTTC.